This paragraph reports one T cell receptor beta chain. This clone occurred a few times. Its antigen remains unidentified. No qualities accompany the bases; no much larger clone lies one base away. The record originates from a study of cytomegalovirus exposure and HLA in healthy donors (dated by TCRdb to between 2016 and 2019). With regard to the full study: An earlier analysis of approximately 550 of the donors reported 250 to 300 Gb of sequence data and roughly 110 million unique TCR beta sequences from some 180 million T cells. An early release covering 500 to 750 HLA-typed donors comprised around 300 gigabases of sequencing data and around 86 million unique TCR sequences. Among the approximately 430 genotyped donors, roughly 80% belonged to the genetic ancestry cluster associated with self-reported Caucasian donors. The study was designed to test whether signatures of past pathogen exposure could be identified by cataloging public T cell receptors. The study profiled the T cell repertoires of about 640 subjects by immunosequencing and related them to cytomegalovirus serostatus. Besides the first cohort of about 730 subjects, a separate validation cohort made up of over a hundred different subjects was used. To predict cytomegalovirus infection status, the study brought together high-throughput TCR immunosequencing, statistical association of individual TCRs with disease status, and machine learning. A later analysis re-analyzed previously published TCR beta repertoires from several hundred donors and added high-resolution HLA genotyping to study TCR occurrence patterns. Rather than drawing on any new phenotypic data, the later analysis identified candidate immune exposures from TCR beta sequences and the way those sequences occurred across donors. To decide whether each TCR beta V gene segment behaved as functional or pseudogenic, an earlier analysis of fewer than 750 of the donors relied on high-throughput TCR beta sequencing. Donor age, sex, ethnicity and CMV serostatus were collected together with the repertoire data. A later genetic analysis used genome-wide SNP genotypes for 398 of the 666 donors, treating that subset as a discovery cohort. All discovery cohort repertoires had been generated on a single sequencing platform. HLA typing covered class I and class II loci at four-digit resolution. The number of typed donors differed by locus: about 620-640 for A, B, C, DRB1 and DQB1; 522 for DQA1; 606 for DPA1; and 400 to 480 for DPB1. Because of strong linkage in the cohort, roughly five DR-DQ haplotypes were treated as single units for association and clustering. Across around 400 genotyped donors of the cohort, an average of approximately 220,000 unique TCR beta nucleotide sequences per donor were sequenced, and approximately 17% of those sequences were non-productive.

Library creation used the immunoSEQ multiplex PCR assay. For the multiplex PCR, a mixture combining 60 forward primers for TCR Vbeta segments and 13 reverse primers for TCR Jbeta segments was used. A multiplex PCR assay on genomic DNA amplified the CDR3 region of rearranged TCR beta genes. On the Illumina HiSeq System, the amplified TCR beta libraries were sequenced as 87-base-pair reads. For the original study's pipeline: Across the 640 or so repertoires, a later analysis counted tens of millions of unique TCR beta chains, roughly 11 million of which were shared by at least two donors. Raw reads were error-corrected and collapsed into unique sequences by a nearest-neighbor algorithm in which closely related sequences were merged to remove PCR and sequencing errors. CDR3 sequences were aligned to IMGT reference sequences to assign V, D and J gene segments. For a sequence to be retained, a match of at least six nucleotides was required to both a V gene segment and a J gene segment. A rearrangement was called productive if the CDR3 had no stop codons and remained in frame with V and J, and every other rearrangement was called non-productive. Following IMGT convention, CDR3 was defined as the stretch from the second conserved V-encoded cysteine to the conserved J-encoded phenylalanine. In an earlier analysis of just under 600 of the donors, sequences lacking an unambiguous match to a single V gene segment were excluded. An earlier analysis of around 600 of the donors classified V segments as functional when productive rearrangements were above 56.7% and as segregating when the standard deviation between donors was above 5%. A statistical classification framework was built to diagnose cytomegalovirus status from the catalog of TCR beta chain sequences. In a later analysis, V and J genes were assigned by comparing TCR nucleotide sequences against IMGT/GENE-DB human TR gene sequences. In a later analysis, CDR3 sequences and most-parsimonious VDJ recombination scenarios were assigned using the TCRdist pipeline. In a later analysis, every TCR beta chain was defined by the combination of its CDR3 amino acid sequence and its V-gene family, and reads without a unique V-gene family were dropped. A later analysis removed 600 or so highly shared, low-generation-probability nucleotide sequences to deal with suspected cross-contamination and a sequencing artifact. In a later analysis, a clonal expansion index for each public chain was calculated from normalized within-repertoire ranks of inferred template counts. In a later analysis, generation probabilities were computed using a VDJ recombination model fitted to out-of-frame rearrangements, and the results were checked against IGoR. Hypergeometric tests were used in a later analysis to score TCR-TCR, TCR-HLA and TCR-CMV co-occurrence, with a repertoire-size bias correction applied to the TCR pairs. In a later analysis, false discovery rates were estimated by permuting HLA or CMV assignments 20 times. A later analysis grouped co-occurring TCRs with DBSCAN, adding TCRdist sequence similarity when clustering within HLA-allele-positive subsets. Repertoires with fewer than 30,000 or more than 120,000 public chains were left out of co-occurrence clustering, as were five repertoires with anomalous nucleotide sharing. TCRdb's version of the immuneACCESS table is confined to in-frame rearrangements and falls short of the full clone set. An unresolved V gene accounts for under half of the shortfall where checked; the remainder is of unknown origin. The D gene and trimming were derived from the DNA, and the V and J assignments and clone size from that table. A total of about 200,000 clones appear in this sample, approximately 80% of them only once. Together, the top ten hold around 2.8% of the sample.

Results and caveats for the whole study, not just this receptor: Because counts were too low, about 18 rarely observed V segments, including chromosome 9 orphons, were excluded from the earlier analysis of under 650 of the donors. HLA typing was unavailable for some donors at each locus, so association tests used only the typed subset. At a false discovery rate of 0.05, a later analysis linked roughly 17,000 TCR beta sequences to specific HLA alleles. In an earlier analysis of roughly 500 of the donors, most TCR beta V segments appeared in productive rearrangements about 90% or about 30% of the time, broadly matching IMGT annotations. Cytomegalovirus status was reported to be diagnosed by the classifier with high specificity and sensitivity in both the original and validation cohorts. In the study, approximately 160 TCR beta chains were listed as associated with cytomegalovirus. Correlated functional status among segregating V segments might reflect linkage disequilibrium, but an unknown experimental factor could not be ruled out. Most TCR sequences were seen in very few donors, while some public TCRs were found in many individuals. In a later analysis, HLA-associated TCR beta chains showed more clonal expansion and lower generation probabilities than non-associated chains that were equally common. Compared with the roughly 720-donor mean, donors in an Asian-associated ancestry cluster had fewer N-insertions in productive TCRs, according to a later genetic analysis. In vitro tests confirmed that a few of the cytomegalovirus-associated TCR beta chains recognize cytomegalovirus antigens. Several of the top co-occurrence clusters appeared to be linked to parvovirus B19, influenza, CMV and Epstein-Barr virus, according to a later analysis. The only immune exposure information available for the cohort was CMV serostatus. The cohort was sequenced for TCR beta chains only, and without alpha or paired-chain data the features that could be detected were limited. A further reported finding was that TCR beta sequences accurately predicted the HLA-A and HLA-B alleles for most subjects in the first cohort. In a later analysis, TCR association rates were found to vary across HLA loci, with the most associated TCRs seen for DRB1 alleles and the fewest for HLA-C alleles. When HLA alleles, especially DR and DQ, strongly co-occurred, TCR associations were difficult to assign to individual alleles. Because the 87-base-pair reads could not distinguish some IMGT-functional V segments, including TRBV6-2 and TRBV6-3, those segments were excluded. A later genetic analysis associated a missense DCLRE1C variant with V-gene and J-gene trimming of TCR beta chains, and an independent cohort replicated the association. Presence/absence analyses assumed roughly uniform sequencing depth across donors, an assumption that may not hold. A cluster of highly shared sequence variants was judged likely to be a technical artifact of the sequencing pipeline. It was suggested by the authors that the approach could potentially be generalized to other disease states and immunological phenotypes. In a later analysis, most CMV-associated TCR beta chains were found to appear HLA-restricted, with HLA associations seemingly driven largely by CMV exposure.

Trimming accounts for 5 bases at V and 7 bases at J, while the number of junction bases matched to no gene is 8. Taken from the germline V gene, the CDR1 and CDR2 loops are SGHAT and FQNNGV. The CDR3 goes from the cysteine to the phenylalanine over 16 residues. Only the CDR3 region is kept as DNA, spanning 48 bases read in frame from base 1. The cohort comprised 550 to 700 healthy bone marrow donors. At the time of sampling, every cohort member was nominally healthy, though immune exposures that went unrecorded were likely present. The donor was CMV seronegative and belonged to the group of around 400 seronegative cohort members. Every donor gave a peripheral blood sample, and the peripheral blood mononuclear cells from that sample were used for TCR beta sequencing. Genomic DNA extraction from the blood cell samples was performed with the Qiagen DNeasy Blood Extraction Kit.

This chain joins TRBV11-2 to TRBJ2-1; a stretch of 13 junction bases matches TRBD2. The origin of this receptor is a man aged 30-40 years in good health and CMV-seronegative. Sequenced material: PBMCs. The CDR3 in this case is CASSLPTSGGLNEQFF. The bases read TGTGCCAGCAGCCTCCCGACTAGCGGGGGGCTGAATGAGCAGTTCTTC.